The subject of this entry is one TCR beta chain. The data were taken from a study of blood T cell repertoires in COVID-19. Across the whole study: The United States, Italy and Spain provided the acute and convalescent COVID-19 samples. PBMCs, B-cell-depleted T cells, or T cells were the source of the cDNA or gDNA that made up the material.

The CDR3 totals 13 residues. Germline assignment: CDR1 SGDLS and CDR2 YYNGEE. Germline trimming cut 1 base from V and 10 bases from J; bases unmatched to any gene: 4. Original methodology: Reference gene primer amplification in the assay estimated nucleated cell counts. Libraries were prepared by immunoSEQ multiplex PCR; TCRdb keeps only in-frame clonotypes and omits some of them. The V and J calls and the clone size are those of that table, but D and trimming were determined from the DNA. The data show about 86,000 clones, around 80% seen once. The receptor was isolated from a woman older than 75 with acute or convalescent COVID-19. The chain couples TRBV9 to TRBJ2-1; 8 positions agree with TRBD2. Input material: peripheral blood. The DNA for the CDR3 is TGTGCCAGCAGCGTACTGGGCGGGGGGGAGCAGTTCTTC. Translating it yields CASSVLGGGEQFF.